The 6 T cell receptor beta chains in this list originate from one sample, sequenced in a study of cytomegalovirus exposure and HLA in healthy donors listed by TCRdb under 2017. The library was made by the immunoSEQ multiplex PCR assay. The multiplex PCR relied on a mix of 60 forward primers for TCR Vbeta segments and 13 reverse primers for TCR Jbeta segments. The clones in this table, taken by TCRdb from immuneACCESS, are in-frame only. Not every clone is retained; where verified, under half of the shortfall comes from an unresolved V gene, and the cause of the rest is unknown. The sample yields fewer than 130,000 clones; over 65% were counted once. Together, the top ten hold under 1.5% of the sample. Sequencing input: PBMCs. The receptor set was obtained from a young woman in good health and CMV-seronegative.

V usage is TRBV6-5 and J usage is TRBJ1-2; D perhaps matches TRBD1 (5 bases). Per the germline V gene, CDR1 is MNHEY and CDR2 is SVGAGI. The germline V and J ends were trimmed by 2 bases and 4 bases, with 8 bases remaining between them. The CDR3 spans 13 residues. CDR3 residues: CASSYDRIYGYTF. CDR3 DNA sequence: TGTGCCAGCAGTTACGACAGAATCTATGGCTACACCTTC.

For the CDR3, the DNA is TGTGCCTGGGCAGTGTCAACTAATGAAAAACTGTTTTTT. Translated, it gives CAWAVSTNEKLFF. The chain carries TRBV30 and TRBJ1-4, with D uncertain. This CDR3 region has 13 residues. Deletions cut 5 bases from V and 0 bases from J, with 7 bases between. Germline CDR1 is GTSNPN and CDR2 is SVGIG (reference sequence).

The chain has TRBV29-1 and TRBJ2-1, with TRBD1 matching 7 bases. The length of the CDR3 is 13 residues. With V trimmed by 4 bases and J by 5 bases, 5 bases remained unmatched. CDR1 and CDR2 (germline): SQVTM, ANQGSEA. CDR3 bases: TGCAGCGTTGCTACAGGGGTGAACAATGAGCAGTTCTTC. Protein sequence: CSVATGVNNEQFF.

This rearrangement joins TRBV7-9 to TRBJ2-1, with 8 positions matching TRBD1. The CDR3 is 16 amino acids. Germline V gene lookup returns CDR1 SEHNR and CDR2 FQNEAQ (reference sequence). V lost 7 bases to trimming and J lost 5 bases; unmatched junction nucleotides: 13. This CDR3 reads CASIKGGNRGNNEQFF. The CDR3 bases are TGTGCCAGCATCAAAGGAGGAAACAGGGGGAACAATGAGCAGTTCTTC.

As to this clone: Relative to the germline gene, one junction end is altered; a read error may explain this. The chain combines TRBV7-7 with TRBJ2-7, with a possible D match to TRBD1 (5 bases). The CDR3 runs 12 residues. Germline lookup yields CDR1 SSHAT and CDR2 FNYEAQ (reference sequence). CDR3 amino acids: CASSQGAHEQYF. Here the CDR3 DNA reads TGTGCTAGCAGCCAAGGGGCCCACGAGCAGTACTTC.

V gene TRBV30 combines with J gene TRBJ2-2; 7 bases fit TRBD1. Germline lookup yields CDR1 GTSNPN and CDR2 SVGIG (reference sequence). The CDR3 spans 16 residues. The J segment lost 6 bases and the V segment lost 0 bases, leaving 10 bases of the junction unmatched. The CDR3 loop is CAWSVRVGGSPGELFF. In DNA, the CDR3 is TGTGCCTGGAGTGTAAGGGTAGGGGGCTCACCCGGGGAGCTGTTTTTT. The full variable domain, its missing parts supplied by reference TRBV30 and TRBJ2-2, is SQTIHQWPATLVQPVGSPLSLECTVEGTSNPNLYWYRQAAGRGLQLLFYSVGIGQISSEVPQNLSASRPQDRQFILSSKKLLLSDSGFYLCAWSVRVGGSPGELFFGEGSRLTVL.